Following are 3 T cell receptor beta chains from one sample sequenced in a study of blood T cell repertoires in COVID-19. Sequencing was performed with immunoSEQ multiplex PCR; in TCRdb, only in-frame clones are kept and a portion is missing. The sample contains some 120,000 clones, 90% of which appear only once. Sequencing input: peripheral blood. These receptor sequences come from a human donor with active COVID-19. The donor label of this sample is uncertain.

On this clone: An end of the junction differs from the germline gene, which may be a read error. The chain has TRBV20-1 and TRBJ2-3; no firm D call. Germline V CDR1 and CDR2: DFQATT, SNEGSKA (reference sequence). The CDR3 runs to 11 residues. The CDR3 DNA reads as TGCAGTGGGGCTGACACATATACGCAGTATTTT. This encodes CSGADTYTQYF.

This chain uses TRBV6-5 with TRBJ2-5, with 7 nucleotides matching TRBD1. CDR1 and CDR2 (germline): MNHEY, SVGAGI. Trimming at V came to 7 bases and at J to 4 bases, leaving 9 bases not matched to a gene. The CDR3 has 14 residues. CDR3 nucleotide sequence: TGTGCCAGCACGGAATCTGCAGGGGGAGAGACCCAGTACTTC. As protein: CASTESAGGETQYF.

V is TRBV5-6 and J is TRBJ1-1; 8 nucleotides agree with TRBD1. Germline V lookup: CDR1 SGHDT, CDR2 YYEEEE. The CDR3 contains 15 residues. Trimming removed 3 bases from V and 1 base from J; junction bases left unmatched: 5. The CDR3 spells CASSSPGQGNTEAFF. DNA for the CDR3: TGTGCCAGCAGCTCGCCCGGACAGGGGAACACTGAAGCTTTCTTT.